The T cell receptor (beta chain) described here comes from a study of a mutant IDH1 vaccine in newly diagnosed glioma. General study results and limits: Overall, 80% to 95% of patients had vaccine-induced immune responses.

This CDR3 comprises 14 residues. The germline CDR1 and CDR2 sequences are LNHDA and SQIVND (reference sequence). V shed 8 bases, J shed 0 bases, and the junction held 6 bases outside the gene matches. About this clone itself: What it binds is not known.

Time point noted: week 5, during vaccination. It was 300 ug of mutant IDH1 20-mer peptide that made up each vaccine dose, given with topical imiquimod. Assay used: immunoSEQ multiplex PCR; TCRdb lists only in-frame clones, some missing. The sample includes roughly 40,000 clones, more than 85% seen only once; the top ten take 2.6%. The chain joins TRBV19 to TRBJ1-1, with 7 bases aligning to TRBD1. The sequence was collected from a man aged 45-65 years with glioma. Sequenced here: PBMCs, sampled from a glioma patient whose treatment included an IDH1 peptide vaccine. CDR3 sequence (DNA): TGTGCCAGTCCGACAGGGAGTTTGAACACTGAAGCTTTCTTT. Residues: CASPTGSLNTEAFF.